The T cell receptor beta chain under discussion was sequenced for a study of monozygotic twins with inflammatory bowel disease. Study findings and constraints: Healthy co-twins had higher TCRbeta inverse Simpson diversity than their IBD twins. Versus healthy twins, IBD patients showed fewer clonotypes shared with others, especially with disease activity.

Per donor there was one draw, yielding a blood sample of around 2.5 ml. TCRdb derives one entry per CDR3 protein from the 5' RACE reads, leaving out DNA. The listing records approximately 160,000 distinct CDR3 sequences. Concerning this clonotype itself: Its antigen is as yet unknown.

The source of this sequence is a human donor with ulcerative colitis or Crohn's disease, or a healthy co-twin of an affected twin (not recorded which). The source material was blood.

The CDR3 region is CASSQDLGRGGELFF. The chain carries TRBV4-3 and TRBJ2-2; with no DNA, the TCRdb D assignment of TRBD1 cannot be verified. The CDR3 has 15 amino acids. Looked up from germline, CDR1 is LGHNA and CDR2 is YSLEER.